The 2 T cell receptor beta chains given below trace back to one sample, sequenced in a study of PD-1 blockade in classical Hodgkin lymphoma. Each and every patient relapsed after autologous stem cell transplantation, and patients got differing brentuximab vedotin exposure. Measured with immunoSEQ multiplex PCR; TCRdb has only the in-frame clones, and not every one. The sample carries tens of thousands of clones, 60% to 85% recorded once. The sequencing used peripheral blood mononuclear cells (PBMCs), collected before the second cycle of nivolumab. These receptors were taken from a human donor with classical Hodgkin lymphoma.

This clone was counted only a few times. This chain connects TRBV11-2 to TRBJ1-2; TRBD1 aligns across 7 bases. V shed 5 bases and J 8 bases; nucleotides not matched to a gene: 5. The CDR3 covers 12 residues. Germline lookup yields CDR1 SGHAT and CDR2 FQNNGV. The CDR3 reads CASSLTGDGYTF. CDR3 DNA: TGTGCCAGCAGCCTCACAGGGGACGGCTACACCTTC.

The chain employs TRBV2 and TRBJ1-4; weak D call: TRBD1 (5 bases). Trimming stripped 3 bases from V and 4 bases from J, with 12 bases between. CDR3 length: 15 residues. Germline V gene sequence: CDR1 SNHLY, CDR2 FYNNEI. CDR3 sequence reads: CASSETDPYNEKLFF. In nucleotides, the CDR3 is TGTGCCAGCAGTGAGACAGACCCATATAATGAAAAACTGTTTTTT.